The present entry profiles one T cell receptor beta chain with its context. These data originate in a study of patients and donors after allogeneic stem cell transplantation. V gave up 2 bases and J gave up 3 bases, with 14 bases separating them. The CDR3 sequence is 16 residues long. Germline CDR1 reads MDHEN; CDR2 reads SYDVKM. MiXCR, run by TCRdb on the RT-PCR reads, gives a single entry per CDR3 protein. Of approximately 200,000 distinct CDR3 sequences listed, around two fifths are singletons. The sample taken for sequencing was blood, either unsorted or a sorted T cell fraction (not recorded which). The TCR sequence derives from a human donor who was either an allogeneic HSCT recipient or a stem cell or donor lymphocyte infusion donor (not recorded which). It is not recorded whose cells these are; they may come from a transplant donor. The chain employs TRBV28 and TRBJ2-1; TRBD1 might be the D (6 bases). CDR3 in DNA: TGTGCCAGCAGTTTAGCGACAGGCCTACTCTACAATGAGCAGTTCTTC. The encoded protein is CASSLATGLLYNEQFF.